A single sample is the source of the 4 T cell receptor beta chains below, sequenced in a study of T-cell reconstitution after alpha-beta-depleted transplantation in children. A library of TCRbeta sequences, prepared with unique molecular identifiers, was generated. MiXCR was run by TCRdb on the PCR reads, yielding one entry per CDR3 protein. Of about 210,000 distinct CDR3 sequences in the sample, approximately 19% were seen once. Sequenced here: PBMCs, mostly from graft donor cells, sampled 360 days after TCRalphabeta/CD19-depleted stem cell transplant. These receptors all stem from a male patient aged 2 to 10 who had a stem cell transplant for acute lymphoblastic leukemia, so the T cells may come from the graft donor.

The chain links TRBV11-2 to TRBJ1-1; TRBD1 is a possible D gene (6 bases). CDR3 size: 15 residues. Germline V lookup: CDR1 SGHAT, CDR2 FQNNGV. V was pared by 6 bases and J by 4 bases, with 18 bases between. CDR3 in DNA: TGTGCCAGCAGATCGAGGCCTGGGGGCTCCACTGAAGCTTTCTTT. Translation gives CASRSRPGGSTEAFF.

This clonotype was picked up a small number of times. Written as DNA, the CDR3 is TGTGCCAGCACCATAGGATATAGCAATCAGCCCCAGCATTTT. Translated, it gives CASTIGYSNQPQHF. The V gene is TRBV6-2 or TRBV6-3, the J gene TRBJ1-5, with D unresolved. Germline V gives CDR1 MNHEY, CDR2 SVGEGT. This CDR3 spans 14 amino acids. V was cut by 7 bases and J by 0 bases, with 10 bases left in between.

This clonotype came up once. V and J are TRBV6-1 and TRBJ1-2; maybe TRBD1 (5 bases). The CDR3 consists of 15 residues. Trimming removed 6 bases at V and 1 base at J, with 15 bases between. CDR1 is MNHNS and CDR2 is SASEGT in the germline V gene. The DNA for the CDR3 is TGTGCCAGCAGCACTGGCGGGGGGGGTAACTATGGCTACACCTTC. It translates to CASSTGGGGNYGYTF.

V and J are TRBV11-3 and TRBJ2-1; 11 bases are a match to TRBD2. V shed 0 bases, J shed 10 bases, and the junction held 2 bases outside the gene matches. The germline V gene encodes CDR1 SGHNT and CDR2 YENEEA. The CDR3 has 14 amino acids. For the CDR3, the DNA is TGTGCCAGCAGCTTAGATCGACTAGCGGGGGAGCAGTTCTTC. Encoded protein: CASSLDRLAGEQFF.